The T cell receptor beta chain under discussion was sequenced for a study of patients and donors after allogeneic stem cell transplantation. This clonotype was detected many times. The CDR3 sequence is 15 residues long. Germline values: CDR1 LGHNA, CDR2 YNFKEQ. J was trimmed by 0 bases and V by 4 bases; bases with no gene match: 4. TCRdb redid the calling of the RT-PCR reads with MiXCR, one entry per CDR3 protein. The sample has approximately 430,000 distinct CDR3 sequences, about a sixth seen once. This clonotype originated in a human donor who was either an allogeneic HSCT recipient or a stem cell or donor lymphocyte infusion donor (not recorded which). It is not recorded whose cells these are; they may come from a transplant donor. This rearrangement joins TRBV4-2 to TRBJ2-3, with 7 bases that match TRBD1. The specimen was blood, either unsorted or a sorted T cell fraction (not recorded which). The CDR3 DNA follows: TGTGCCAGCAGCCCGCGGACAGGAAGCACAGATACGCAGTATTTT. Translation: CASSPRTGSTDTQYF.